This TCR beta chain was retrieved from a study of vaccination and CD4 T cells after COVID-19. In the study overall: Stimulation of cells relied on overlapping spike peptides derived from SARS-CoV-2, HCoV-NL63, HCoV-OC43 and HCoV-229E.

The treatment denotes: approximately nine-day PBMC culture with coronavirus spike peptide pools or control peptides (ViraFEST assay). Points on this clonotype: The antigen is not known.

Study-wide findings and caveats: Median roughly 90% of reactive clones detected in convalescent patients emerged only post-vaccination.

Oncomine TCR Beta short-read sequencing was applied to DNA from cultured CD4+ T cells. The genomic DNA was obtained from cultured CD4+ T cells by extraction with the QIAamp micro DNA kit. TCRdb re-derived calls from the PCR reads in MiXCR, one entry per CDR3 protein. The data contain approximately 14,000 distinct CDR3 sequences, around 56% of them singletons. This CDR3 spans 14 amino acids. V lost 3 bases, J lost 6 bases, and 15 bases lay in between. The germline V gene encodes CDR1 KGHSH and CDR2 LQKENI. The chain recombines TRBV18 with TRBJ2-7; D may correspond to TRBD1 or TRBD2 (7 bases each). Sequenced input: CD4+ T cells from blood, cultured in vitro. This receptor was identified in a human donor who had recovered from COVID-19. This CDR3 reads CASSPPGGAPEQYF. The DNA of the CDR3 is TGTGCCAGCTCACCCCCAGGGGGGGCCCCCGAGCAGTACTTC.